Each of the 28 T cell receptor beta chains below was sequenced from the same sample in a study of shared clonotypes between healthy human individuals. The table came from immunoSEQ multiplex PCR; TCRdb's copy has only in-frame clones and leaves some out. Among more than 2 million clones listed, almost 96% were seen once. The material sequenced was naive CD4+ T cells sorted from blood. The subset was: CD45RA+ positively selected. The receptor set was obtained from a man aged 18 to 29 in good health.

The gene calls are TRBV11-2 and TRBJ2-1; 11 bases align to TRBD2. Germline assignment: CDR1 SGHAT and CDR2 FQNNGV. Trimming took 1 base from V and 5 from J; bases not matched to a gene: 10. The CDR3 has 18 amino acids. The DNA of the CDR3 is TGTGCCAGCAGCTTAGTTAAGAGACTAGCGGGAACCGACAATGAGCAGTTCTTC. Its translation is CASSLVKRLAGTDNEQFF.

DNA of the CDR3: TGTGCCAGCGGACATAGACTAGCGATGACCGGGGAGCTGTTTTTT. This codes for CASGHRLAMTGELFF. The rearrangement links TRBV11-2 to TRBJ2-2; 8 bases match TRBD2. Unmatched junction bases numbered 10, after V lost 8 bases and J lost 5 bases. The germline V gene encodes CDR1 SGHAT and CDR2 FQNNGV. The CDR3 totals 15 residues.

This clone came up once. The V call is TRBV27, the J call TRBJ2-7; D not resolved. Per germline, CDR1 MNHEY and CDR2 SMNVEV (reference sequence). V gave up 5 bases and J gave up 3 bases, with 23 bases separating them. The CDR3 has 17 amino acids. The CDR3 sequence: CASSPHFSDPNLYEQYF. The CDR3 nucleotides read TGTGCCAGCAGTCCCCACTTCTCCGACCCGAACCTCTACGAGCAGTACTTC.

The J gene is TRBJ1-2, the V gene TRBV9; D is perhaps TRBD1 (5 bases). The germline V and J ends were trimmed by 0 bases and 8 bases, with 17 bases remaining between them. Germline V gene sequence: CDR1 SGDLS, CDR2 YYNGEE. This CDR3 is 15 amino acids long. In nucleotides, the CDR3 is TGTGCCAGCAGCGTAGTTATGGCAGGGACCGAAGGCTACACCTTC. Amino acids: CASSVVMAGTEGYTF.

The chain joins TRBV7-8 to TRBJ1-1, with D unclear. Germline V lookup: CDR1 SGHVS, CDR2 FQNEAQ. The V end was cut by 2 bases, the J end by 3 bases, with 7 bases between. The CDR3 contains 13 residues. CDR3 sequence: CASSLFTYTEAFF. CDR3 nucleotide sequence: TGTGCCAGCAGCTTATTCACTTACACTGAAGCTTTCTTT.

The chain recombines TRBV10-2 with TRBJ2-5; D gene uncertain. Germline CDR1 reads WSHSY; CDR2 reads SAAADI. CDR3 length: 11 amino acids. V dropped 8 bases and J dropped 5 bases, with 9 bases sitting between them. For the CDR3, the DNA is TGCGCCAGCTCGCTGGCTGAGACCCAGTACTTC. It translates to CASSLAETQYF.

This clone showed up just a few times. The chain carries TRBV2 and TRBJ1-2; TRBD1 is a possible D gene (6 bases). V was cut by 7 bases and J by 7 bases, with 19 bases left in between. CDR3 size: 14 residues. From germline, CDR1 is SNHLY and CDR2 FYNNEI. DNA of the CDR3: TGTGCCAGCATGGAAACGGCGGGGGCTAGTGGCTACACCTTC. Protein product: CASMETAGASGYTF.

The chain is built from TRBV5-1 and TRBJ1-4; D is uncertain. The CDR3 spans 16 residues. Germline CDR1 is SGHRS and CDR2 is YFSETQ. Trimming took off 2 bases at V and 4 bases at J, with 15 bases between the two ends. This CDR3 reads CASSFGWKPYNEKLFF. CDR3 bases: TGCGCCAGCAGCTTCGGGTGGAAACCCTATAATGAAAAACTGTTTTTT.

The rearrangement links TRBV28 to TRBJ1-5, with D tentatively TRBD1 (5 bases). The CDR3 covers 14 residues. Trimming took 8 bases from V and 2 from J, leaving 13 bases between them. Germline V gene data show CDR1 as MDHEN and CDR2 as SYDVKM. This CDR3 is CASGDSLGNQPQHF. The CDR3, as DNA: TGTGCCAGCGGCGACAGTTTAGGCAATCAGCCCCAGCATTTT.

This clone was observed once. The chain recombines TRBV5-4 with TRBJ1-2, with TRBD1 identical over 8 bases. The CDR3 is 17 amino acids. J was trimmed by 0 bases and V by 1 base; bases with no gene match: 8. The germline V gene encodes CDR1 SGHNT and CDR2 YYREEE (reference sequence). CDR3 protein: CASSLPLGQAPNYGYTF. CDR3 nucleotides: TGTGCCAGCAGCTTGCCCCTGGGACAGGCCCCTAACTATGGCTACACCTTC.

The chain carries TRBV6-5 and TRBJ1-1; D call uncertain. This CDR3 comprises 13 residues. Deletions cut 0 bases from V and 11 bases from J, with 13 bases between. Germline loops: CDR1 MNHEY, CDR2 SVGAGI. For the CDR3, the DNA is TGTGCCAGCAGTTACTCGCTATCACGGGCGGCTTTCTTT. This translates into CASSYSLSRAAFF.

This rearrangement joins TRBV11-2 to TRBJ2-7; possible D gene TRBD2, 5 bases. The V end lost 5 bases, the J end lost 7 bases, and 15 bases lay between the germline ends. The germline V gene has CDR1 SGHAT and CDR2 FQNNGV. The CDR3 runs to 13 residues. CDR3 DNA sequence: TGTGCCAGCAGCACCGGGATCCGGCGGGAGCAGTACTTC. Its translation: CASSTGIRREQYF.

As regards this clone: This sample includes further DNA sequences coding for the same CDR3. V gene TRBV20-1 combines with J gene TRBJ2-5; D gene unclear. The germline V gene encodes CDR1 DFQATT and CDR2 SNEGSKA (reference sequence). The V and J ends lost 5 bases and 4 bases respectively, with 5 bases between them. The CDR3 is made up of 10 amino acids. Here the CDR3 reads CSARRETQYF. CDR3 DNA sequence: TGCAGTGCTCGTCGAGAGACCCAGTACTTC.

This clone was seen once. The V call is TRBV6-1, the J call TRBJ2-5; unclear D gene. V lost 3 bases and J lost 6, with 2 bases in between. The CDR3 loop spans 10 amino acids. Germline V CDR1 and CDR2: MNHNS, SASEGT. The CDR3 DNA sequence: TGTGCCAGCAGTGAGCAGACCCAGTACTTC. As protein: CASSEQTQYF.

The V call is TRBV7-8, the J call TRBJ1-6, with TRBD1 matching 7 bases. Trimming removed 5 bases from V and 10 bases from J; junction bases left unmatched: 5. The length of the CDR3 is 13 residues. The V gene's germline CDR1 is SGHVS and CDR2 FQNEAQ. CDR3 in DNA: TGTGCCAGCAGCGGGCAGGGGGGCTCACCCCTCCACTTT. As protein: CASSGQGGSPLHF. Supplemented by reference TRBV7-8 and TRBJ1-6, the full variable domain reads GAGVSQSPRYKVAKRGQDVALRCDPISGHVSLFWYQQALGQGPEFLTYFQNEAQLDKSGLPSDRFFAERPEGSVSTLKIQRTQQEDSAVYLCASSGQGGSPLHFGNGTRLTVT.

Here the CDR3 DNA reads TGTGCCAGCAGGATATTACAGCAGCTTAATGAAAAACTGTTTTTT. It yields the protein CASRILQQLNEKLFF. The chain recombines TRBV6-1 with TRBJ1-4, with unresolved D. Germline V gives CDR1 MNHNS, CDR2 SASEGT. The CDR3 length is 15 residues. The V end was cut by 6 bases, the J end by 4 bases, with 15 bases between.

V usage is TRBV5-8 and J usage is TRBJ1-3, with a possible D match to TRBD1 (5 bases). Germline V gives CDR1 SGHTS, CDR2 YDEGEE. The germline V and J ends were trimmed by 3 bases and 2 bases, with 12 bases remaining between them. The length of the CDR3 is 15 residues. The CDR3 region has the DNA TGTGCCAGCAGCTGGGGACCGCTCGCTGGAAACACCATATATTTT. Its translation: CASSWGPLAGNTIYF. Based on the CDR3 plus reference TRBV5-8 and TRBJ1-3, the full variable domain is EAGVTQSPTHLIKTRGQQATLRCSPISGHTSVYWYQQALGLGLQFLLWYDEGEERNRGNFPPRFSGRQFPNYSSELNVNALELEDSALYLCASSWGPLAGNTIYFGEGSWLTVV.

This chain uses TRBV6-1 with TRBJ1-6; a weak D match, TRBD1 (5 bases). CDR1 MNHNS and CDR2 SASEGT come from the germline V gene. This CDR3 is 13 amino acids long. The germline V and J ends were trimmed by 10 bases and 7 bases, with 14 bases remaining between them. Here the CDR3 reads CATNPEGNSPLHF. CDR3 DNA sequence: TGTGCCACCAATCCGGAGGGGAATTCACCCCTCCACTTT.

This sequence joins TRBV30 and TRBJ2-1; 10 bases line up with TRBD1. Germline assignment: CDR1 GTSNPN and CDR2 SVGIG (reference sequence). V was pared by 0 bases and J by 6 bases, with 8 bases of the junction left unmatched. The CDR3 sequence is 16 residues long. The DNA of the CDR3 is TGTGCCTGGAGTGTAGGCCGGACAGGGGGGTCCAATGAGCAGTTCTTC. Residues: CAWSVGRTGGSNEQFF.

This clone was counted between two and nine times. This specimen includes other DNA sequences encoding the same CDR3. The V call is TRBV6-5, the J call TRBJ1-1, with D unclear. The CDR3 runs 13 residues. The germline CDR1 and CDR2 sequences are MNHEY and SVGAGI. Between the trimmed V and J ends, which lost 1 base and 1 base, there was a span of 4 bases. As DNA, the CDR3 is TGTGCCAGCAGTTACTTTCGGAACACTGAAGCTTTCTTT. Protein sequence: CASSYFRNTEAFF.

The gene calls are TRBV14 and TRBJ1-1; D is unresolved. The germline V and J ends were trimmed by 2 bases and 6 bases, with 10 bases remaining between them. The CDR3 loop spans 13 amino acids. The germline gives CDR1 SGHDN, CDR2 FVKESK. The CDR3 DNA follows: TGTGCCAGCAGCCAACACGCCAGCCCTGAAGCTTTCTTT. Residues: CASSQHASPEAFF.

This chain links TRBV10-3 with TRBJ1-1, with D possibly matching TRBD1 (6 bases). Germline V gene data show CDR1 as ENHRY and CDR2 as SYGVKD. The V and J ends lost 4 bases and 2 bases respectively, with 11 bases between them. The CDR3 extends over 14 amino acids. CDR3 sequence reads: CAISVGGGNTEAFF. Written as DNA, the CDR3 is TGTGCCATCAGTGTTGGAGGGGGAAACACTGAAGCTTTCTTT.

The J gene is TRBJ2-3, the V gene TRBV7-2; tentatively, D is TRBD1 (6 bases). Germline values: CDR1 SGHTA, CDR2 FQGNSA. The CDR3 covers 14 residues. Trimming removed 7 bases at V and 5 bases at J, with 16 bases between. CDR3 DNA sequence: TGTGCCAGCAACCGGTGGGGGCCCGGAGATACGCAGTATTTT. This gives the protein CASNRWGPGDTQYF.

The V call is TRBV6-5, the J call TRBJ2-3; the D gene could be TRBD1 or TRBD2 (5 bases each). V was pared by 5 bases and J by 7 bases, with 19 bases between. From germline, CDR1 is MNHEY and CDR2 SVGAGI. The CDR3 contains 15 residues. CDR3 sequence reads: CASSPLDSGRNTQYF. For the CDR3, the DNA is TGTGCCAGCAGTCCGCTGGACTCAGGGCGGAATACGCAGTATTTT.

The V and J genes are TRBV7-3 and TRBJ2-4; D may be TRBD1 (7 bases). The CDR3 loop spans 16 amino acids. Germline V lookup: CDR1 SGHTA, CDR2 FQGTGA. Between the trimmed V and J ends, which lost 8 bases and 3 bases, there was a span of 20 bases. This CDR3 is CASQGGFFPYKNIQYF. CDR3 nucleotides: TGTGCCAGCCAGGGGGGCTTTTTCCCTTACAAAAACATTCAGTACTTC.

The V gene is TRBV2, the J gene TRBJ2-1, with 9 nucleotides matching TRBD2. Looked up from germline, CDR1 is SNHLY and CDR2 is FYNNEI. V lost 6 bases to trimming and J lost 0 bases; unmatched junction nucleotides: 9. This CDR3 is built from 17 residues. As DNA, the CDR3 is TGTGCCAGCAGGGGCCCGGCGGGGGGGAGCTCCTACAATGAGCAGTTCTTC. Translated: CASRGPAGGSSYNEQFF.

This clone was seen a single time. The rearrangement links TRBV28 to TRBJ1-3; no firm D call. Trimming removed 3 bases from V and 9 bases from J, with 12 bases in between. The CDR3 loop spans 13 amino acids. The germline V gene encodes CDR1 MDHEN and CDR2 SYDVKM. The CDR3: CASSFKRRGTIYF. Written as DNA, the CDR3 is TGTGCCAGCAGTTTTAAGCGGCGTGGCACCATATATTTT.

The rearrangement links TRBV10-3 to TRBJ2-7; a weak D match, TRBD1 (6 bases). The CDR3 covers 16 residues. Between the trimmed V and J ends, which lost 3 bases and 2 bases, there was a span of 17 bases. CDR1 and CDR2 from the germline V gene are ENHRY and SYGVKD. CDR3 sequence reads: CAISDMGHMGTYEQYF. CDR3 bases: TGTGCCATCAGTGATATGGGACATATGGGAACCTACGAGCAGTACTTC.